This T cell receptor (beta chain) was profiled in a study of shared clonotypes between healthy human individuals. Looking at the study overall: Donors had three CD4 naive, three CD4 memory, two CD8 naive and one CD8 memory plate apiece. Findings and caveats of the study: The study generally estimated greater richness for naive than memory subsets. A reduction in generation probabilities was seen for non-shared clonotypes relative to those shared by all four donors.

Adult donors, all healthy and HIV-negative, had no recent acute infections or vaccinations. Trimming left V 8 bases short and J 1 base short, with 17 bases between. Per germline, CDR1 SNHLY and CDR2 FYNNEI. This CDR3 contains 15 residues. Libraries were prepared by immunoSEQ multiplex PCR; TCRdb keeps only in-frame clonotypes and omits some of them. The sample includes some 1,100,000 clones, 75% to 85% of them seen just once. Concerning this clone: Its antigen is currently unknown.

The V and J genes are TRBV2 and TRBJ1-1; weak D call: TRBD1 (5 bases). The specimen sequenced was memory CD4+ T cells from PBMCs. Subset indicated: CD45RA-negative fraction. This sequence was found in a man younger than 30 in good health. Some clones in this sample may be carry-over from other donors' samples. The CDR3, as DNA: TGTGCCAGCCGAAGAGAGCGGGGGACGAACACTGAAGCTTTCTTT. It is translated as CASRRERGTNTEAFF.